This T cell receptor beta chain was sequenced in a study of read filtering for tumor transcriptome and immune sequencing. Across the study: By R-ISS, stages I, II and III held 8, 16 and 7 patients. Per sample, TCR-region reads ranged about 4.05 to 11 million by IR-seq, 85 to 1273 by RNA-seq.

The library was built from roughly 400 ng RNA with molecular barcoded adaptors for alpha/delta and beta/gamma chains. TCRdb re-analysed the reads in MiXCR, keeping a single row per CDR3 protein. Among over 50,000 distinct CDR3 sequences listed, about 21% were seen once. Germline CDR1 and CDR2: DFQATT and SNEGSKA (reference sequence). Trimming took 0 bases from V and 8 from J; bases not matched to a gene: 10. CDR3 length: 15 amino acids. There are many counts of this clonotype. This chain uses TRBV20-1 with TRBJ2-3, with 8 bases lining up with TRBD1. The source material was a population of CD138-negative cells sorted from bone marrow. The sequence was collected from a donor at least 40 years old with multiple myeloma. The CDR3 spells CSARDSDRAVGTQYF. The CDR3 region has the DNA TGCAGTGCTAGAGATTCGGACAGGGCGGTCGGTACGCAGTATTTT.